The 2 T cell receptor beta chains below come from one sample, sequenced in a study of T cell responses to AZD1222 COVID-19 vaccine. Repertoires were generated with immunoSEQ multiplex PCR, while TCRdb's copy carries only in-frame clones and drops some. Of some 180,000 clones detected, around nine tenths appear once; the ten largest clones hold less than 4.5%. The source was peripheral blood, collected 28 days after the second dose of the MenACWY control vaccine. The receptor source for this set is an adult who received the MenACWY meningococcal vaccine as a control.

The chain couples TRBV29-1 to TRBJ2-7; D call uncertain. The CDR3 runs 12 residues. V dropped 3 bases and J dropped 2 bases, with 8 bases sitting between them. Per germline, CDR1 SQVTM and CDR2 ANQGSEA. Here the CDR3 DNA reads TGCAGCGTTGACGGCGGACCCTACGAGCAGTACTTC. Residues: CSVDGGPYEQYF.

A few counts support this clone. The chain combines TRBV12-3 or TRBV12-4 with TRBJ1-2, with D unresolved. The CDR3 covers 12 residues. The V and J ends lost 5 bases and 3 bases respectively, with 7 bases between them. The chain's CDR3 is CASSDRDYGYTF. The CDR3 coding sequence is TGTGCCAGCAGTGACCGGGACTATGGCTACACCTTC.